The clone carrying this T cell receptor beta chain was seen ten or more times. Germline and junction disagree at one end, which may indicate a read error. A second PCR, run for roughly 7 to 12 cycles, used a sample-barcoded 5' primer plus a J-beta primer mix. TCRdb reprocessed the 5' RACE reads with MiXCR, giving one entry per CDR3 protein. In the table there are fewer than 2 million distinct CDR3 sequences, approximately 40% of which are singletons. The CDR3 covers 14 residues. CDR1 SGHRS and CDR2 YFSETQ come from the germline V gene. These data are taken from a study of blood T cells in healthy people across ages.

Sequencing used blood. The V gene is TRBV5-1, the J gene TRBJ1-5; a weak D match, TRBD1 (5 bases). This receptor was obtained from a human donor in good health. CDR3 DNA sequence: TGTGCCAGCAGCTTGGGACCGGGCAATCAGCCCCAGCATTTT. Protein sequence: CASSLGPGNQPQHF.